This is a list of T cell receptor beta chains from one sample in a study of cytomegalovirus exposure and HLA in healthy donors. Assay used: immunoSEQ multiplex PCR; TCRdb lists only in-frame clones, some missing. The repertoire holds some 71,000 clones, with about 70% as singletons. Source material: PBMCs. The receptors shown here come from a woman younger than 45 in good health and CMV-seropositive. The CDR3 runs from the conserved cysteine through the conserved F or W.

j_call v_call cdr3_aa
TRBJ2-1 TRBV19 CASSLAGTTSNEQFF
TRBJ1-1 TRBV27 CASSSDRPRTEAFF
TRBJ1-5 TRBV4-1 CASSQVSDRGNQPQHF
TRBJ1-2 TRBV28 CASSLDRVNGYTF
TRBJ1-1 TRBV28 CASLPQSLVNTEAFF
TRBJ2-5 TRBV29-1 CSVAPLGAGGRETQYF
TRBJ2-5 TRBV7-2 CASSLFQDQETQYF
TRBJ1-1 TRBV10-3 CAISELRDMNTEAFF
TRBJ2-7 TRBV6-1 CASSARLDLTYEQYF
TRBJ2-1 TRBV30 CAWSVGLDDEQFF